A single T cell receptor (beta chain) is shown here with its context. A much larger clone differs by one base, so this may be a read error. The sample, 9 to 10 milliliters of peripheral blood, was drawn from each donor. This entry belongs to a study of blood T cells in healthy people across ages. Trimming cost V 10 bases and J 7 bases; bases outside gene matches: 15. The CDR3 contains 15 residues. CDR1 and CDR2 (germline): SEHNR, FQNEAQ (reference sequence). A second roughly 7 to 12 cycle PCR used barcoded and J-beta primers. A tag from a template-switch adaptor with 12 random nucleotides marked each cDNA molecule. TCRdb re-derived calls from the 5' RACE reads in MiXCR, one entry per CDR3 protein. The top ten clones hold 7.7% of a sample with some 1.7 million distinct CDR3 sequences, roughly 28% of them seen once.

Sequenced: blood. The chain combines TRBV7-9 with TRBJ2-1; TRBD1 matches at 8 bases. The receptor was derived from a woman in her thirties in good health. CDR3 in DNA: TGTGCCAACCTCACTAGACAGGGGCCGGAGAATGAGCAGTTCTTC. Amino acid sequence: CANLTRQGPENEQFF.